This record looks at one T cell receptor (beta chain) sequence and its context. Its specific antigen is unknown. Nothing much larger sits one base from this clone, and base qualities are not available. Via the germline V gene, CDR1 is SNHLY and CDR2 FYNNEI. V drops 4 bases and J drops 4 bases, leaving 11 bases in between. From cysteine to phenylalanine, the CDR3 is 14 amino acids long. Kept here is only the CDR3 DNA, which spans 42 bases and is read in frame from base 1. These data are taken from a study of OX40 agonist ivuxolimab in advanced cancers. For the wider study: The costimulatory receptor OX40 (CD134) was targeted by ivuxolimab, a fully human IgG2 agonistic monoclonal antibody. The dose-escalation cohort was 82.7% male with a mean age of about 65 years, ranging from about 23 to 85. Of the 50 to 55 patients in dose escalation, about 20 had hepatocellular carcinoma, some 15 had melanoma, 9 had renal cell carcinoma and 9 had head and neck cancer. Patients were allowed to have had prior anti-PD-1, anti-PD-L1 or anti-CTLA-4 therapy, and approximately 40% of the dose-escalation patients had been treated with checkpoint inhibitors. The point of sequencing TCRbeta in the periphery was to test whether ivuxolimab changed TCR sequence diversity and drove clonal T-cell expansion. Intravenous ivuxolimab was administered to patients every 2 weeks at six dose levels: 0.01, 0.1, 0.3, 1.5, 3 and 10 mg/kg. Partial responses were achieved by three dose-escalation patients, of whom one had hepatocellular carcinoma and two had cutaneous melanoma. The paper reports the monotherapy dose-escalation portion (N of about 56 patients) of the phase I ivuxolimab trial. The paper as a whole reports these results and caveats: Low levels of normalized T-cell clonal expansion were also seen in some nonresponding patients. In partial responders in the 0.1-3.0 mg/kg groups, normalized peripheral clonal expansion was found to be among the lowest, especially among CD8+ T cells. At doses of 0.1 to 3.0 mg/kg, clonal expansion of both CD4+ and CD8+ T cells in blood was seen between baseline and week 6. After ivuxolimab, CD8+ T cells had more expanded clones than CD4+ T cells on average. The antigen specificity of the clonally expanded peripheral T cells was not determined.

For sequencing of the TCRbeta CDR3 region, genomic DNA was extracted from the sorted cells. The immunoSEQ Assay was used to sequence the TCRbeta CDR3 regions. Sourced from immuneACCESS, this table was stored by TCRdb with only in-frame sequences that have V and J called. A share of the clones is absent; for the studies checked, an unresolved V gene accounts for under half, and the remainder has no known explanation. Across this sample there are some 45,000 clones, with about 86% seen only once. In total, the top ten clones hold 35% of the sample. The trial excluded patients who had a history of autoimmune disease or were on systemic immunosuppression. Peripheral blood for TCR sequencing was drawn from every dose cohort at baseline, at cycle 4 day 1 and at cycle 7 day 1. The samples were taken from a phase I, first-in-human, multicenter, open-label dose-escalation trial of ivuxolimab. The trial enrolled adults with locally advanced or metastatic head and neck squamous cell, hepatocellular, melanoma or renal cell carcinoma. CD4+ and CD8+ T cells were sorted separately from peripheral blood before TCR sequencing.

The sequence came from an adult with an advanced solid tumor such as melanoma, head and neck, liver or kidney cancer. The rearrangement joined TRBV2 to TRBJ2-1; the D gene is unclear. The sample here was CD4+ or CD8+ T cells sorted from blood, taken in a trial of the OX40 agonist ivuxolimab. The nucleotide sequence is TGTGCCAGCAGTGGTAGGGCAGTTTACAATGAGCAGTTCTTC. The translation is CASSGRAVYNEQFF.